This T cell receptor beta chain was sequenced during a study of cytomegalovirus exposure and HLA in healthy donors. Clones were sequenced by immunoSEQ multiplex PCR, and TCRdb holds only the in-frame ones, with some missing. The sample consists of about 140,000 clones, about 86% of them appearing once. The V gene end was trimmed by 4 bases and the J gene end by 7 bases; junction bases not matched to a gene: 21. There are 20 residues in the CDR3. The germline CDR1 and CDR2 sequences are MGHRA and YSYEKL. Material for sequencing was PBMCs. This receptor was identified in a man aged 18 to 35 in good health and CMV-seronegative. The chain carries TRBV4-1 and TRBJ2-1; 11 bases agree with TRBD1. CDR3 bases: TGCGCCAGCAGCCTGCTAGCGGGACAGGGGGTGGCACGCTCCTGGAATGAGCAGTTCTTC. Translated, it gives CASSLLAGQGVARSWNEQFF.